The 7 T cell receptor beta chains below all came from one sample that was sequenced in a study of OX40 agonist ivuxolimab in advanced cancers. Assay: immunoSEQ multiplex PCR; the TCRdb copy retains only in-frame clones and omits some. The sample yields about 59,000 clones, more than 85% seen once. The source was CD4+ or CD8+ T cells sorted from blood, collected in a trial of the OX40 agonist ivuxolimab. The receptors derive from an adult with an advanced solid tumor such as melanoma, head and neck, liver or kidney cancer.

This rearrangement joins TRBV6-1 to TRBJ1-1; the D is unclear. This CDR3 spans 16 amino acids. CDR1 MNHNS and CDR2 SASEGT come from the germline V gene. The V gene lost 3 bases and the J gene lost 2 bases, with 16 bases spanning the gap. The CDR3 DNA sequence: TGTGCCAGCAGTGATGGATTTGGACTTCCAAACACTGAAGCTTTCTTT. Amino acid sequence: CASSDGFGLPNTEAFF.

The V gene is TRBV28, the J gene TRBJ1-1, with D possibly matching TRBD1 (5 bases). The CDR3 is 15 residues long. The V gene's germline CDR1 is MDHEN and CDR2 SYDVKM. Deletions cut 3 bases from V and 3 bases from J, with 14 bases between. The CDR3 protein is CASSFRRQLHTEAFF. The CDR3 DNA sequence: TGTGCCAGCAGTTTTCGTCGACAGCTACACACTGAAGCTTTCTTT.

V gene TRBV27 combines with J gene TRBJ2-1, with 7 bases identical to TRBD1. V shed 8 bases, J shed 4 bases, and the junction held 5 bases outside the gene matches. Germline assignment: CDR1 MNHEY and CDR2 SMNVEV (reference sequence). The CDR3 is 13 amino acids. DNA for the CDR3: TGTGCCAGCCAGGGGGATTTGTACAATGAGCAGTTCTTC. It codes for CASQGDLYNEQFF.

The V and J genes are TRBV2 and TRBJ1-1; TRBD1 might be the D (6 bases). The CDR3 runs to 15 residues. Trimming cost V 6 bases and J 0 bases, with 14 bases left between them. Germline-derived CDR1 and CDR2 are SNHLY and FYNNEI. CDR3 nucleotide sequence: TGTGCCAGCAGGACCACAGGGTCCATGAACACTGAAGCTTTCTTT. Translated: CASRTTGSMNTEAFF.

The chain employs TRBV19 and TRBJ2-7; perhaps TRBD2 as D (5 bases). The ends were cut back, 10 bases at V and 2 bases at J, with 15 bases in the middle. The CDR3 is 13 amino acids. The V gene's germline CDR1 is LNHDA and CDR2 SQIVND (reference sequence). The DNA of the CDR3 is TGTGCCAATAAGACGCGGGCAACCTACGAGCAGTACTTC. It is translated as CANKTRATYEQYF.

The chain couples TRBV19 to TRBJ2-7, with D hard to call. CDR3 length: 13 amino acids. Trimming stripped 5 bases from V and 2 bases from J, with 10 bases between. Germline CDR1 reads LNHDA; CDR2 reads SQIVND (reference sequence). This CDR3 reads CASSAAATYEQYF. The DNA of the CDR3 is TGTGCCAGTAGTGCTGCGGCAACCTACGAGCAGTACTTC.

The chain is built from TRBV28 and TRBJ1-5; D is uncertain. Germline-derived CDR1 and CDR2 are MDHEN and SYDVKM. CDR3 length equals 13 residues. V was clipped by 2 bases and J by 8 bases, with 10 bases between them. As DNA, the CDR3 is TGTGCCAGCAGTTTAATCCCCGATGAGCCCCAGCATTTT. Its protein is CASSLIPDEPQHF.